This T cell receptor (beta chain) was sequenced during a study of CD8 T cells in Susac syndrome. Study findings and constraints: Clonal expansion was not seen in any Susac syndrome CD4+ T cell repertoire.

As to this clonotype: Antigen specificity is unknown.

V lost 4 bases and J 5 bases, leaving 12 bases between the germline ends. Germline V gene sequence: CDR1 SGHAT, CDR2 FQNNGV. The CDR3 covers 13 residues. Sequencing of TCR beta was undertaken in CD8+ and CD4+ T cells derived from blood. The RNA, roughly 0.5 to 1 ug, was put through reverse transcription using random hexamers. An immunoSEQ multiplex PCR generated amplified TCR beta CDR3 products spanning 54 Vbeta and 13 Jbeta. TCRdb itself ran the immunoSEQ multiplex PCR reads through MiXCR, one entry per CDR3 protein. The sample consists of hundreds of thousands of distinct CDR3 sequences, approximately 94% of them appearing once.

Specimen: CD4+ T cells from PBMCs. The sequence came from a human donor with Susac syndrome. The V and J genes are TRBV11-2 and TRBJ2-7, with D maybe TRBD1 (6 bases). Written as DNA, the CDR3 is TGTGCCAGCAGCTGGACAGATTCTGACGAGCAGTACTTC. Amino acid sequence: CASSWTDSDEQYF. The whole variable domain, remainder taken from reference TRBV11-2 and TRBJ2-7, is EAGVAQSPRYKIIEKRQSVAFWCNPISGHATLYWYQQILGQGPKLLIQFQNNGVVDDSQLPKDRFSAERLKGVDSTLKIQPAKLEDSAVYLCASSWTDSDEQYFGPGTRLTVT.